The T cell receptor (beta chain) under discussion was sequenced for a study of T cells in Graves' hyperthyroidism and ophthalmopathy. Study conclusions and caveats: Most expanded thyroid clonotypes above 0.001 recurred in blood.

Germline loops: CDR1 DFQATT, CDR2 SNEGSKA (reference sequence). The J segment lost 4 bases and the V segment lost 5 bases, leaving 6 bases of the junction unmatched. The CDR3 runs to 14 residues. This clonotype appeared many times. The antigen is undetermined. A patient was excluded if there was uncontrolled infection, other autoimmune disease, pregnancy or lactation. The PBMCs had their origin in roughly 10 ml of fresh peripheral blood. Amplified TCR beta CDR3 regions came from RNA transcripts. The HTBI set primed first-round TCR CDR3 RT-PCR. TCRdb independently ran MiXCR on the multiplex PCR reads; one entry per CDR3 protein. The sample lists 300,000 to 400,000 distinct CDR3 sequences, roughly 20% seen once, with less than 45% in the top ten.

The V gene is TRBV20-1, the J gene TRBJ1-2; 11 bases fit TRBD1. Sample: blood. The TCR comes from a man aged 18 to 29 with Graves' ophthalmopathy. CDR3 in DNA: TGCAGTGCTCCGCGGACAGGGGGCAGCTATGGCTACACCTTC. As protein: CSAPRTGGSYGYTF.